This TCR beta chain originates from a study of shared clonotypes between healthy human individuals. From germline, CDR1 is LNHDA and CDR2 SQIVND (reference sequence). V shed 3 bases, J shed 5 bases, and the junction held 6 bases outside the gene matches. The CDR3 contains 15 residues. The protocol was immunoSEQ multiplex PCR, while the TCRdb copy is restricted to in-frame clones and leaves out a portion. This sample has about 770,000 clones, with 72% found just once. The source is a woman younger than 45 in good health. The J gene is TRBJ2-1, the V gene TRBV19; 8 nucleotides line up with TRBD2. Input material: memory CD4+ T cells sorted from blood. The subset is: CD45RA-negative fraction. The CDR3 here is CASSIGSGVNNEQFF. The DNA for the CDR3 is TGTGCCAGTAGTATCGGTAGCGGGGTTAACAATGAGCAGTTCTTC.